The clone carrying this T cell receptor (beta chain) was observed a few times. TCRdb reanalysed the reads using MiXCR and keeps one entry per CDR3 protein. The repertoire holds around 320,000 distinct CDR3 sequences, with more than 8% as singletons. Trimming took off 0 bases at V and 4 bases at J, with 15 bases between the two ends. CDR3 length: 16 amino acids. Per the germline V gene, CDR1 is ENHRY and CDR2 is SYGVKD. The record originates from a study of T cell repertoires in cytomegalovirus infection. What was sequenced was PBMCs. The TCR sequence derives from a human donor in good health (CMV status not recorded). Some clones in this sample may be carry-over from other donors' samples. V gene TRBV10-3 combines with J gene TRBJ1-1, with a possible D match to TRBD1 (6 bases). The CDR3 DNA is TGTGCCATCAGTGAGTCGAGAATAGGAGGGGGCACTGAAGCTTTCTTT. Translated, it gives CAISESRIGGGTEAFF.